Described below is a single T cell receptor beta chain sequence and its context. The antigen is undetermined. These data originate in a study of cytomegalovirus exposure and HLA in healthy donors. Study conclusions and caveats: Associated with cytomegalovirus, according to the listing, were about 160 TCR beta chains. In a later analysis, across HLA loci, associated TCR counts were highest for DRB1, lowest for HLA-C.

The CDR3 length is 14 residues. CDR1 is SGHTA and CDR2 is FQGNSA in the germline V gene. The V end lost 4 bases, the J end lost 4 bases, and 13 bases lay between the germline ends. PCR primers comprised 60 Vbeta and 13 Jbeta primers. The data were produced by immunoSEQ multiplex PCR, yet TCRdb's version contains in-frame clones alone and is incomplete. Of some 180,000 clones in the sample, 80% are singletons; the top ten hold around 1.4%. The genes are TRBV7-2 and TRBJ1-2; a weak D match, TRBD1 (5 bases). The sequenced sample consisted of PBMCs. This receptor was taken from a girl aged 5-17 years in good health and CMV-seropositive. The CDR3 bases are TGTGCCAGCAGCTCCGGGACGGGAGCCTATGGCTACACCTTC. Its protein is CASSSGTGAYGYTF.